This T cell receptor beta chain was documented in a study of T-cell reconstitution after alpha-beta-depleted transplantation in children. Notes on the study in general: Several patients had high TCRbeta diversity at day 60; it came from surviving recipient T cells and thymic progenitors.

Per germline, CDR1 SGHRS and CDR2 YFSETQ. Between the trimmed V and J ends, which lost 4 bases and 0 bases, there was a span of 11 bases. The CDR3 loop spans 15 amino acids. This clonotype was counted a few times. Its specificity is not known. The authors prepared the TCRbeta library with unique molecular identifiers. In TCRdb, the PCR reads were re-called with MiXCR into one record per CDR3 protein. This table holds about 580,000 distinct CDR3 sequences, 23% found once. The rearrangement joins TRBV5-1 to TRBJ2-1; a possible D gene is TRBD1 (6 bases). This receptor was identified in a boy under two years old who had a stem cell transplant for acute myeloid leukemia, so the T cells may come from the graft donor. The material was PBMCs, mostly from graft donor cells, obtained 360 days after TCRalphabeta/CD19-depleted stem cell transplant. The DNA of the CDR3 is TGCGCCAGCAGCCCGGGGACACGCTCCTACAATGAGCAGTTCTTC. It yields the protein CASSPGTRSYNEQFF. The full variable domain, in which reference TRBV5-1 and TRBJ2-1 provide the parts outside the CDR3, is KAGVTQTPRYLIKTRGQQVTLSCSPISGHRSVSWYQQTPGQGLQFLFEYFSETQRNKGNFPGRFSGRQFSNSRSEMNVSTLELGDSALYLCASSPGTRSYNEQFFGPGTRLTVL.